This is a list of T cell receptor beta chains from one sample in a study of blood T cell repertoires in COVID-19. TCRdb's table, derived via immunoSEQ multiplex PCR, lists solely in-frame clones and lacks some. This sample yields over 200,000 clones, of which roughly nine tenths are seen a single time; roughly 10% belongs to the top ten. Sequences were obtained from PBMCs or T cells enriched from blood (not recorded which). These receptors all come from a man under 40 who had recovered from COVID-19. CDR3s leave out the opening cysteine and the closing phenylalanine or tryptophan. Each record gives: V gene, J gene, clone size, CDR3 protein. Some rows mark clone size as missing; the rest say once, few, many or name a class of expanded clone.

>TRBV9|TRBJ2-2|.
ASSGNSHTGELF
>TRBV27|TRBJ1-1|.
ASSLSSDTEAF
>TRBV30|TRBJ1-4|.
AWTTREGQKLF
>TRBV11-2|TRBJ1-5|.
ASSLGQTSQPQH
>TRBV5-1|TRBJ2-5|.
ASSPATDSKETQY
>TRBV5-1|TRBJ1-5|.
ASSLSGFNQPQH
>TRBV10-3|TRBJ1-1|.
AIRGEGEAF
>TRBV28|TRBJ1-2|.
ASTTPGRGSRYGYT
>TRBV5-5|TRBJ2-3|.
ASSLQGATADTQY
>TRBV19|TRBJ1-5|.
ASSMGGGYTNQPQH
>TRBV9|TRBJ1-2|.
ASSVGGADFE
>TRBV24-1|TRBJ2-7|.
ATSDPNGQRPYEQY
>TRBV4-3|TRBJ2-7|.
ASSQEPPWTLTSSYEQY
>TRBV18|TRBJ1-6|.
ASSPPLNSPLH
>TRBV11-2|TRBJ1-5|few
ASQRQIGQPQH
>TRBV28|TRBJ2-3|few
ASSADRPQDTQY
>TRBV11-2|TRBJ2-5|.
ASSPSQGTETQY
>TRBV6-6|TRBJ2-3|.
ASSRHGTSGSLTDTQY
>TRBV4-1|TRBJ1-2|.
ASSHPQAEGQLRGYT